What follows are 9 T cell receptor beta chains derived from one specimen sequenced in a study of blood T cell repertoires in COVID-19. Generated by immunoSEQ multiplex PCR, the TCRdb table keeps only in-frame clones and is missing some. The repertoire consists of roughly 25,000 clones, with around 79% occurring once and the leading ten covering 5% to 8%. The sequencing sample was made of peripheral blood. These receptors originate from a middle-aged man with COVID-19, enrolled during active disease.

This clone was seen once. The chain has TRBV19 and TRBJ2-3, with 7 bases aligning to TRBD1. There are 15 residues in the CDR3. Germline V gene data show CDR1 as LNHDA and CDR2 as SQIVND (reference sequence). J gave up 0 bases and V 6 bases, and 6 bases lay outside the gene matches. The CDR3 sequence is CASRKGGLSTDTQYF. In nucleotides, the CDR3 is TGTGCCAGTAGAAAAGGGGGCTTAAGCACAGATACGCAGTATTTT.

A note on this clone: An end of the junction differs from the germline gene, which may be a read error. V and J are TRBV27 and TRBJ2-5, with a possible D match to TRBD2 (6 bases). The CDR3 covers 15 residues. Germline V lookup: CDR1 MNHEY, CDR2 SMNVEV (reference sequence). CDR3 DNA: TGTACCAGCAGTCCCGGGACTTACCCAGCAGAGACCCAGTACTTC. It is translated as CTSSPGTYPAETQYF.

The chain recombines TRBV9 with TRBJ2-1; 9 bases are a match to TRBD2. Trimming cost V 0 bases and J 7 bases; bases outside gene matches: 5. Germline V gene sequence: CDR1 SGDLS, CDR2 YYNGEE. The CDR3 totals 15 residues. The CDR3 DNA sequence: TGTGCCAGCAGCGTAGGGGTAGCGGGAGTGAATGAGCAGTTCTTC. It encodes CASSVGVAGVNEQFF.

V is TRBV28 and J is TRBJ2-7; the D is unclear. Trimming cost V 3 bases and J 4 bases, with 4 bases left between them. Germline V gives CDR1 MDHEN, CDR2 SYDVKM. There are 11 residues in the CDR3. For the CDR3, the DNA is TGTGCCAGCAGTTTTAGATACGAGCAGTACTTC. This codes for CASSFRYEQYF.

The chain is built from TRBV28 and TRBJ1-1, with a possible D match to TRBD1 (5 bases). The V gene's germline CDR1 is MDHEN and CDR2 SYDVKM. The CDR3 runs to 14 residues. Between the trimmed V and J ends, which lost 7 bases and 5 bases, there was a span of 17 bases. CDR3 sequence: CASTLWGEGTEAFF. The CDR3 DNA follows: TGTGCCAGCACCCTATGGGGGGAAGGGACTGAAGCTTTCTTT.

The V and J genes are TRBV5-1 and TRBJ2-2; D is possibly TRBD1 (5 bases). V was pared by 7 bases and J by 1 base, with 8 bases between. Germline V gene lookup returns CDR1 SGHRS and CDR2 YFSETQ. The CDR3 has 13 amino acids. CDR3 nucleotides: TGCGCCAGCGGAACAGGGAACACCGGGGAGCTGTTTTTT. Protein: CASGTGNTGELFF. Together with reference TRBV5-1 and TRBJ2-2, the CDR3 gives the full variable domain: KAGVTQTPRYLIKTRGQQVTLSCSPISGHRSVSWYQQTPGQGLQFLFEYFSETQRNKGNFPGRFSGRQFSNSRSEMNVSTLELGDSALYLCASGTGNTGELFFGEGSRLTVL.

The chain carries TRBV19 and TRBJ2-7, with TRBD2 as a possible D gene (5 bases). The germline V gene has CDR1 LNHDA and CDR2 SQIVND (reference sequence). This CDR3 is built from 16 residues. Trimming removed 7 bases from V and 4 bases from J, with 23 bases in between. In nucleotides, the CDR3 is TGTGCCAGTAACGGATGTCCGGCCGGGGTGCTGTACGAGCAGTACTTC. This sequence encodes CASNGCPAGVLYEQYF.

The V and J genes are TRBV6-5 and TRBJ1-4, with 7 bases aligning to TRBD1. Germline assignment: CDR1 MNHEY and CDR2 SVGAGI. The CDR3 runs 12 residues. The V gene end was trimmed by 6 bases and the J gene end by 8 bases; junction bases not matched to a gene: 3. CDR3 sequence (DNA): TGTGCCAGCAGCAGGGGGGAAGAAAAACTGTTTTTT. Its protein product is CASSRGEEKLFF.

CDR3 DNA sequence: TGTGCCAGCAGCTTGTTTGGGGCCGCGTCCTACGAGCAGTACTTC. Its translation is CASSLFGAASYEQYF. This chain joins TRBV5-8 and TRBJ2-7; a weak D match, TRBD1 (5 bases). V lost 1 base, J lost 1 base, and 12 bases lay in between. From germline, CDR1 is SGHTS and CDR2 YDEGEE. The CDR3 consists of 15 residues.